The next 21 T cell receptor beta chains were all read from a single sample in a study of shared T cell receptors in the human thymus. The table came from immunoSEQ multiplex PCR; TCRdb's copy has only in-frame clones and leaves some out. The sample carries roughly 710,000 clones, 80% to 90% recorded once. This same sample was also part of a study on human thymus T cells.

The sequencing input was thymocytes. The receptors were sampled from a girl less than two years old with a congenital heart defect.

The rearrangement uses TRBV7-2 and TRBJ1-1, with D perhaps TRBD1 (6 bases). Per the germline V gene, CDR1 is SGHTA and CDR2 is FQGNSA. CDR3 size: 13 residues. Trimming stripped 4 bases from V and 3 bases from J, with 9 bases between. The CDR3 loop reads CASSSEGDTEAFF. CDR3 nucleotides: TGTGCCAGCAGCTCCGAGGGGGACACTGAAGCTTTCTTT.

The DNA for the CDR3 is TGTGCCAGCAGTGAGGACAGGGGCCCTAACTATGGCTACACCTTC. Residues: CASSEDRGPNYGYTF. The chain combines TRBV2 with TRBJ1-2; 9 bases are a match to TRBD1. J lost 0 bases, V lost 3 bases, and 2 bases had no gene match. The CDR3 totals 15 residues. Germline-derived CDR1 and CDR2 are SNHLY and FYNNEI.

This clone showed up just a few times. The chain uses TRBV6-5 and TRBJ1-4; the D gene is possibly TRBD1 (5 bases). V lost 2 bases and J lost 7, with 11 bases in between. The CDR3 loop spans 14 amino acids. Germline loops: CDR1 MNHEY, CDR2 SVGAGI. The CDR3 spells CASSYQPGLEKLFF. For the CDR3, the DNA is TGTGCCAGCAGTTACCAACCAGGGCTTGAAAAACTGTTTTTT.

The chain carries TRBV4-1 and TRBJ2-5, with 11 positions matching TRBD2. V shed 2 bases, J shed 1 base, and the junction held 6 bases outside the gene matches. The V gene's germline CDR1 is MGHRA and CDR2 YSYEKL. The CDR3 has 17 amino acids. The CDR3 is CASSQSLAGGTQETQYF. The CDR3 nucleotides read TGCGCCAGCAGCCAATCCCTAGCGGGGGGTACCCAAGAGACCCAGTACTTC.

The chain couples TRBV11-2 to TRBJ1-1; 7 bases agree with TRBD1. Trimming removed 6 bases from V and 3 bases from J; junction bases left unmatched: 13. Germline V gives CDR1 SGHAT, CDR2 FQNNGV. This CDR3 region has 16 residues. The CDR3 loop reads CASSNYEGASDTEAFF. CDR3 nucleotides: TGTGCCAGCAGTAATTATGAGGGGGCGTCGGACACTGAAGCTTTCTTT.

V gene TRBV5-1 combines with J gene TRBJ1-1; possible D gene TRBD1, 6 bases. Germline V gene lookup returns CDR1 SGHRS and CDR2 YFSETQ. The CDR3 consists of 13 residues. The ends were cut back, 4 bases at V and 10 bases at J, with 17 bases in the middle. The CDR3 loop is CASSLYGGRRAFF. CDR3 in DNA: TGCGCCAGCAGCCTCTATGGGGGCCGGAGAGCTTTCTTT.

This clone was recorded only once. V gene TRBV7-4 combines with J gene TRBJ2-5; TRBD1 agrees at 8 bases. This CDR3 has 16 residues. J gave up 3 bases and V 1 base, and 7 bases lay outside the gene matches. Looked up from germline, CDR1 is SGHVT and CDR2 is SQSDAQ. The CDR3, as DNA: TGTGCCAGCAGCTTAGGTCCAGGGGGCGAGGAAGAGACCCAGTACTTC. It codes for CASSLGPGGEEETQYF.

The CDR3 coding sequence is TGTGCCAGCAGCTTAAACGACAGGGGCTATGGCTACACCTTC. This gives the protein CASSLNDRGYGYTF. The V gene is TRBV7-9, the J gene TRBJ1-2, with 8 bases that match TRBD1. The CDR3 runs 14 residues. Germline V gives CDR1 SEHNR, CDR2 FQNEAQ (reference sequence). V shed 2 bases, J shed 4 bases, and the junction held 3 bases outside the gene matches.

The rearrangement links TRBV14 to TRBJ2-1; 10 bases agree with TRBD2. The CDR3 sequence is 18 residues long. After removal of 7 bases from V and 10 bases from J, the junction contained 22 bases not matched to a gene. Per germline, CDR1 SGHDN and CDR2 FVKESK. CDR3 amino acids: CASTPNTSGAPLSGEQFF. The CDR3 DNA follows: TGTGCCAGCACCCCAAATACTAGCGGGGCGCCGCTCTCTGGCGAGCAGTTCTTC.

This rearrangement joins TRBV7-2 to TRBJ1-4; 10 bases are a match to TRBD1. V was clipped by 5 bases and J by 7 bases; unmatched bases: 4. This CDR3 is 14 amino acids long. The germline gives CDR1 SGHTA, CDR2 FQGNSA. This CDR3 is CASSPGTGVEKLFF. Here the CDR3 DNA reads TGTGCCAGCAGCCCAGGGACAGGGGTTGAAAAACTGTTTTTT.

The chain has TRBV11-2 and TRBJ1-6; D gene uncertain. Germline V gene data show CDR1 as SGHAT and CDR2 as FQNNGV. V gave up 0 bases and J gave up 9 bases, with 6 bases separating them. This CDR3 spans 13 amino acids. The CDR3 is CASSLDLPSPLHF. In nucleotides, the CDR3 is TGTGCCAGCAGCTTAGACCTTCCTTCACCCCTCCACTTT.

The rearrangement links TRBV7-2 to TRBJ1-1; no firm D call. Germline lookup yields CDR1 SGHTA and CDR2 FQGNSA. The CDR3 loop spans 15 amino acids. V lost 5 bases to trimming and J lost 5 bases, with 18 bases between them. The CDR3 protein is CASSLNPTPSTEAFF. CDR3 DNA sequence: TGTGCCAGCAGCCTCAACCCGACACCCTCGACTGAAGCTTTCTTT. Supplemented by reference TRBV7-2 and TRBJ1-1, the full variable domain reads GAGVSQSPSNKVTEKGKDVELRCDPISGHTALYWYRQSLGQGLEFLIYFQGNSAPDKSGLPSDRFSAERTGGSVSTLTIQRTQQEDSAVYLCASSLNPTPSTEAFFGQGTRLTVV.

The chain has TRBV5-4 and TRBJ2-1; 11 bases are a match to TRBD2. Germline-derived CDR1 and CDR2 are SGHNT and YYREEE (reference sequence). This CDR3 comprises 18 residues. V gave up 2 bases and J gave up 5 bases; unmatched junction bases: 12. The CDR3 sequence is CASSLRPSSGGEDNEQFF. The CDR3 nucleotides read TGTGCCAGCAGCTTAAGACCGAGTAGCGGGGGGGAGGACAATGAGCAGTTCTTC.

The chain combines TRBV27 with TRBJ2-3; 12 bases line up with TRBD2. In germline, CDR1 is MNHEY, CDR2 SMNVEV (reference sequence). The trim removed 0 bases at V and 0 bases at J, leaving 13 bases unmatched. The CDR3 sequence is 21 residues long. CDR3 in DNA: TGTGCCAGCAGTTTATCGATTAGACTAGCGGGGGTCCAGACTAGCACAGATACGCAGTATTTT. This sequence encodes CASSLSIRLAGVQTSTDTQYF.

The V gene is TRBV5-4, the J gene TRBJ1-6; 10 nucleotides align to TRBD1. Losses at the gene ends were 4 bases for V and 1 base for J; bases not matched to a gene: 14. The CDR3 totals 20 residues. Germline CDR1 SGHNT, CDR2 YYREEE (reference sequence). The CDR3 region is CASSNLTGGAGASYNSPLHF. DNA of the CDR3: TGTGCCAGCAGCAACCTGACAGGGGGCGCGGGAGCTTCCTATAATTCACCCCTCCACTTT.

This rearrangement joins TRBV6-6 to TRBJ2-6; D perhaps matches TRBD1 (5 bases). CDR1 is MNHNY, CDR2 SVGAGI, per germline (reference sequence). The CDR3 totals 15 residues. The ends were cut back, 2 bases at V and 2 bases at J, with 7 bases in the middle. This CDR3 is CASSYMGPGANVLTF. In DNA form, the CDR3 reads TGTGCCAGCAGTTACATGGGGCCTGGGGCCAACGTCCTGACTTTC.

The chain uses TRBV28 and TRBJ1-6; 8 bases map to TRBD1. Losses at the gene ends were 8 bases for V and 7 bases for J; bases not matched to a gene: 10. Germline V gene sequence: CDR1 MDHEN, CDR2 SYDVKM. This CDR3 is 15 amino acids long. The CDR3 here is CASDPPGDRNSPLHF. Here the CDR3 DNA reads TGTGCCAGCGACCCCCCAGGGGACAGGAATTCACCCCTCCACTTT.

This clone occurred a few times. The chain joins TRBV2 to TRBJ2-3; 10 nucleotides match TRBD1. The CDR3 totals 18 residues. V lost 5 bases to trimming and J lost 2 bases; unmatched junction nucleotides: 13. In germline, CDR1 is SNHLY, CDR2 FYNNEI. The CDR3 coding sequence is TGTGCCAGCAGTCGGACAGGGGGAAATCCTAGGGACACAGATACGCAGTATTTT. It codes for CASSRTGGNPRDTDTQYF.

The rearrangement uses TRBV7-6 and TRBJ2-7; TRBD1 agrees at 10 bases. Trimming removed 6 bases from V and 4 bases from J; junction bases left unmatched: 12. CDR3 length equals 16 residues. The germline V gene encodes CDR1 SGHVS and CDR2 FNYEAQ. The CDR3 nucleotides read TGTGCCAGCAGTAATTATCCGGGACAGGGGTTATACGAGCAGTACTTC. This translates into CASSNYPGQGLYEQYF.

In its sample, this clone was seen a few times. CDR3 DNA sequence: TGTGCCAGCAGTTACGGGGGTCAGGGGACTCAGCCCCAGCATTTT. This gives the protein CASSYGGQGTQPQHF. The gene calls are TRBV6-5 and TRBJ1-5, with D possibly matching TRBD1 (6 bases). CDR1 and CDR2 from the germline V gene are MNHEY and SVGAGI. Trimming cost V 2 bases and J 6 bases, with 14 bases left between them. The CDR3 is 15 amino acids.

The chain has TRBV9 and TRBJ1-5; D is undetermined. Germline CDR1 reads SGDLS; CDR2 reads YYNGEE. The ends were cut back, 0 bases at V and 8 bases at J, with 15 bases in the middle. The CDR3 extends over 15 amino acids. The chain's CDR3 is CASSVGRGWVEPQHF. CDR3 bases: TGTGCCAGCAGCGTAGGTCGAGGCTGGGTTGAGCCCCAGCATTTT.